The 18 T cell receptor beta chains below all came from one sample that was sequenced in a study of molecular identifiers for immune sequencing clone quantification. TCRdb re-called the PCR reads with MiXCR, one entry per CDR3 protein. The sample lists around 470,000 distinct CDR3 sequences, 20% to 25% seen once, with under 0.85% in the top ten. What was sequenced was naive CD8+ T cells from blood, with Jurkat cell RNA spiked in. Documented subset: FACS-sorted CD8+CD4-CCR7+CD45RA+ naive T cells. Receptors originate from a human donor in good health. Some libraries in this study had Jurkat cell RNA spiked in.

This clonotype was found a few times. The V gene is TRBV4-2, the J gene TRBJ2-2; possible D gene TRBD1, 6 bases. Trimming left V 4 bases short and J 8 bases short, with 23 bases between. CDR1 and CDR2 (germline): LGHNA, YNFKEQ. There are 17 residues in the CDR3. CDR3 residues: CASSPSLGQGPGGELFF. The CDR3 region has the DNA TGTGCCAGCAGCCCCTCCCTCGGGCAGGGGCCTGGAGGGGAGCTGTTTTTT.

The chain is built from TRBV30 and TRBJ1-1; the D gene is possibly TRBD1 (5 bases). V lost 7 bases and J 1 base, leaving 13 bases between the germline ends. Germline CDR1 GTSNPN, CDR2 SVGIG (reference sequence). This CDR3 region has 13 residues. CDR3: CALSGTGNTEAFF. CDR3 bases: TGTGCCTTATCCGGGACGGGGAACACTGAAGCTTTCTTT.

The rearrangement joins TRBV4-3 to TRBJ2-3, with TRBD2 as a possible D gene (6 bases). From germline, CDR1 is LGHNA and CDR2 YSLEER. Deletions cut 3 bases from V and 1 base from J, with 14 bases between. The CDR3 is 16 residues long. CDR3 coding DNA: TGCGCCAGCAGCCATAATCCAGGCGGGGGCACAGATACGCAGTATTTT. Encoded protein: CASSHNPGGGTDTQYF.

This clonotype has ten or more counts. This rearrangement joins TRBV13 to TRBJ2-3; 7 bases match TRBD2. The CDR3 is 17 amino acids. The germline V gene encodes CDR1 PRHDT and CDR2 FYEKMQ (reference sequence). J gave up 5 bases and V 1 base, and 12 bases lay outside the gene matches. The CDR3 protein is CASSLVRLAAPQDTQYF. Written as DNA, the CDR3 is TGTGCCAGCAGCTTAGTGCGGCTAGCGGCCCCCCAAGATACGCAGTATTTT.

This clonotype has at least ten counts. The chain carries TRBV27 and TRBJ1-5; the D gene is possibly TRBD1 (5 bases). V was cut by 6 bases and J by 3 bases, with 15 bases left in between. The CDR3 runs 15 residues. Per the germline V gene, CDR1 is MNHEY and CDR2 is SMNVEV (reference sequence). CDR3 sequence reads: CASRPTDRTNQPQHF. The DNA of the CDR3 is TGTGCCAGCAGACCTACCGACAGAACCAATCAGCCCCAGCATTTT.

Remarks on this clonotype: This may stem from a read error, because a much larger clone lies one nucleotide away. This chain links TRBV20-1 with TRBJ1-3, with D possibly matching TRBD1 (5 bases). V shed 0 bases and J shed 2 bases, with 17 bases lying between them. There are 17 residues in the CDR3. From germline, CDR1 is DFQATT and CDR2 SNEGSKA (reference sequence). The CDR3 nucleotides are TGCAGTGCTAGAGATCGGGGGTTGTCTCACCCTGGAAACACCATATATTTT. It is translated as CSARDRGLSHPGNTIYF.

The V gene is TRBV4-3, the J gene TRBJ2-7; TRBD2 aligns across 7 bases. CDR1 is LGHNA, CDR2 YSLEER, per germline. Losses at the gene ends were 1 base for V and 7 bases for J; bases not matched to a gene: 10. The CDR3 is 15 amino acids. The CDR3 loop reads CASSQGLVTGGEQYF. DNA of the CDR3: TGCGCCAGCAGCCAAGGACTTGTAACCGGGGGGGAGCAGTACTTC.

Only a few counts were recorded for this clonotype. The V call is TRBV6-5, the J call TRBJ2-7; D perhaps matches TRBD1 (5 bases). From germline, CDR1 is MNHEY and CDR2 SVGAGI. Trimming removed 6 bases at V and 3 bases at J, with 18 bases between. CDR3 size: 15 residues. CDR3 coding DNA: TGTGCCAGCAGACCCCGAGCGTGGGGCAGCTACGAGCAGTACTTC. This translates into CASRPRAWGSYEQYF.

This clonotype was counted at least ten times. V gene TRBV4-1 combines with J gene TRBJ2-1; D is uncertain. The CDR3 consists of 13 residues. Per the germline V gene, CDR1 is MGHRA and CDR2 is YSYEKL. With 1 base removed from V and 7 bases from J, the gap between germline ends came to 8 bases. The CDR3 spells CASSQGGVNEQFF. The CDR3 DNA reads as TGCGCCAGCAGCCAAGGCGGAGTTAATGAGCAGTTCTTC.

A remark on this clonotype: This sequence may be a read error, since a much larger clone differs from it by one base. The chain combines TRBV7-9 with TRBJ1-4, with 8 bases aligning to TRBD1. Germline values: CDR1 SEHNR, CDR2 FQNEAQ (reference sequence). This CDR3 spans 17 amino acids. The CDR3 region has the DNA TGTGCCAGCAGCTCCTCCGGACAGGGTGCAACTGATGAAAAACTGTTTTTT. Translating gives CASSSSGQGATDEKLFF.

The gene calls are TRBV4-1 and TRBJ2-3; D not certain. This CDR3 has 15 residues. V lost 1 base and J lost 1, with 9 bases in between. Germline V gives CDR1 MGHRA, CDR2 YSYEKL. CDR3 sequence: CASSQGNRGTDTQYF. CDR3 DNA sequence: TGCGCCAGCAGCCAAGGGAACCGAGGCACAGATACGCAGTATTTT.

With respect to this clonotype: The junction departs from the called germline gene at one end, perhaps through a read error. The rearrangement uses TRBV4-1 and TRBJ2-5; 12 bases match TRBD1. This CDR3 has 15 amino acids. In germline, CDR1 is MGHRA, CDR2 YSYEKL. DNA of the CDR3: TGCGCCTGCAGCCAAGGGACAGGGGGCGAAGAGACCCAGTACTTC. This sequence encodes CACSQGTGGEETQYF.

In the case of this clonotype: This sequence may be a read error, since a much larger clone differs from it by one base. V gene TRBV12-3 or TRBV12-4 combines with J gene TRBJ1-5; D is unresolved. The ends were cut back, 4 bases at V and 2 bases at J, with 15 bases in the middle. This CDR3 spans 16 amino acids. CDR3 region: CASSSESLGGNQPQHF. The CDR3 bases are TGTGCCAGCAGTTCGGAGTCCCTCGGCGGCAATCAGCCCCAGCATTTT.

This clonotype was observed many times. The chain has TRBV12-3 or TRBV12-4 and TRBJ2-3, with 7 positions matching TRBD2. With 2 bases clipped from V and 6 bases from J, the junction kept 8 bases outside the gene matches. The CDR3 runs to 15 residues. The chain's CDR3 is CASSLWGSGVDTQYF. The CDR3 DNA is TGTGCCAGCAGTTTATGGGGCAGCGGGGTCGATACGCAGTATTTT.

This clonotype was observed a few times. The chain links TRBV30 to TRBJ2-7; 15 bases are shared with TRBD2. The germline V gene has CDR1 GTSNPN and CDR2 SVGIG (reference sequence). There are 18 residues in the CDR3. With V trimmed by 3 bases and J by 1 base, 10 bases remained unmatched. This chain's CDR3 is CAWSQGLAGGLLSYEQYF. In DNA, the CDR3 is TGTGCCTGGAGCCAAGGACTAGCGGGAGGGCTTCTATCCTACGAGCAGTACTTC.

The chain uses TRBV28 and TRBJ2-7; TRBD1 might be the D (6 bases). Looked up from germline, CDR1 is MDHEN and CDR2 is SYDVKM. The CDR3 spans 15 residues. V was trimmed by 3 bases and J by 3 bases, leaving 15 bases between them. The CDR3 here is CASSLPRDKDYEQYF. DNA of the CDR3: TGTGCCAGCAGTTTGCCTCGGGACAAAGACTACGAGCAGTACTTC.

The chain employs TRBV30 and TRBJ1-1; D is uncertain. The germline V and J ends were trimmed by 7 bases and 1 base, with 13 bases remaining between them. Germline V gives CDR1 GTSNPN, CDR2 SVGIG (reference sequence). The CDR3 contains 13 residues. The DNA of the CDR3 is TGTGCCTCCCTCGATGCCCGGAACACTGAAGCTTTCTTT. It codes for CASLDARNTEAFF.

This clonotype was found many times. The V gene is TRBV5-1, the J gene TRBJ1-1; D might be TRBD1 (5 bases). The CDR3 has 14 amino acids. Trimming stripped 6 bases from V and 5 bases from J, with 17 bases between. Germline assignment: CDR1 SGHRS and CDR2 YFSETQ. For the CDR3, the DNA is TGCGCCAGCACCCTTCTCCAGGGAGAGACTGAAGCTTTCTTT. Amino acids: CASTLLQGETEAFF.